This TCR beta chain was captured by sequencing in a study of blood T cell repertoires in COVID-19. The CDR3 is made up of 16 amino acids. Germline CDR1 and CDR2: SNHLY and FYNNEI. Trimming cost V 4 bases and J 0 bases, with 13 bases left between them. Assay used: immunoSEQ multiplex PCR; TCRdb lists only in-frame clones, some missing. This table has about 160,000 clones, roughly 80% appearing once. Sequencing was carried out using peripheral blood. The sequence derives from a woman aged 40 to 50 with COVID-19, enrolled during active disease. The gene calls are TRBV2 and TRBJ1-5, with D perhaps TRBD1 (5 bases). CDR3 region: CASSGRGRDSNQPQHF. The CDR3 bases are TGTGCCAGCAGTGGGCGGGGCAGGGATAGCAATCAGCCCCAGCATTTT.